One sample yielded the 5 T cell receptor beta chains listed below, sequenced in a study of cytomegalovirus exposure and HLA in healthy donors. 60 Vbeta and 13 Jbeta primers were used in PCR. Profiling relied on immunoSEQ multiplex PCR, and the TCRdb table lists in-frame clones only, not all of them. Of roughly 190,000 clones in the sample, around four fifths are singletons; the top ten hold approximately 0.99%. Sequencing used PBMCs. Every receptor here comes from a middle-aged woman in good health and CMV-seronegative.

This clone was observed a few times. The V call is TRBV4-1, the J call TRBJ2-7, with TRBD2 matching 8 bases. The V gene end was trimmed by 4 bases and the J gene end by 4 bases; junction bases not matched to a gene: 3. The CDR3 sequence is 13 residues long. Germline assignment: CDR1 MGHRA and CDR2 YSYEKL. The CDR3 region is CASSRAGGYEQYF. CDR3 DNA sequence: TGCGCCAGCAGCCGGGCGGGAGGATACGAGCAGTACTTC.

This clone was recorded a few times. V usage is TRBV11-3 and J usage is TRBJ2-2, with 7 bases that match TRBD1. J was trimmed by 7 bases and V by 1 base; bases with no gene match: 12. Germline CDR1 SGHNT, CDR2 YENEEA. The CDR3 is made up of 17 amino acids. This CDR3 is CASSLVKTGYSSGELFF. In DNA form, the CDR3 reads TGTGCCAGCAGCTTAGTTAAGACAGGGTACAGTAGCGGGGAGCTGTTTTTT. Based on the CDR3 plus reference TRBV11-3 and TRBJ2-2, the full variable domain is EAGVVQSPRYKIIEKKQPVAFWCNPISGHNTLYWYLQNLGQGPELLIRYENEEAVDDSQLPKDRFSAERLKGVDSTLKIQPAELGDSAVYLCASSLVKTGYSSGELFFGEGSRLTVL.

The genes are TRBV14 and TRBJ2-1; D not resolved. The CDR3 spans 15 residues. From germline, CDR1 is SGHDN and CDR2 FVKESK. The germline V and J ends were trimmed by 1 base and 2 bases, with 9 bases remaining between them. The CDR3 is CASSQAKHPYNEQFF. CDR3 in DNA: TGTGCCAGCAGCCAAGCGAAGCATCCCTACAATGAGCAGTTCTTC.

J is TRBJ2-3 and V is TRBV2; weak D call: TRBD2 (5 bases). This CDR3 region has 14 residues. V was pared by 6 bases and J by 0 bases, with 10 bases between. The germline V gene has CDR1 SNHLY and CDR2 FYNNEI. This chain's CDR3 is CASRVEASTDTQYF. In nucleotides, the CDR3 is TGTGCCAGCAGGGTGGAGGCTAGCACAGATACGCAGTATTTT.

The rearrangement links TRBV5-4 to TRBJ2-2; D might be TRBD1 (6 bases). Trimming left V 0 bases short and J 6 bases short, with 9 bases between. The germline CDR1 and CDR2 sequences are SGHNT and YYREEE (reference sequence). The CDR3 is made up of 14 amino acids. The CDR3 loop reads CASSLGGQPGELFF. CDR3 coding DNA: TGTGCCAGCAGCTTGGGTGGACAGCCCGGGGAGCTGTTTTTT.